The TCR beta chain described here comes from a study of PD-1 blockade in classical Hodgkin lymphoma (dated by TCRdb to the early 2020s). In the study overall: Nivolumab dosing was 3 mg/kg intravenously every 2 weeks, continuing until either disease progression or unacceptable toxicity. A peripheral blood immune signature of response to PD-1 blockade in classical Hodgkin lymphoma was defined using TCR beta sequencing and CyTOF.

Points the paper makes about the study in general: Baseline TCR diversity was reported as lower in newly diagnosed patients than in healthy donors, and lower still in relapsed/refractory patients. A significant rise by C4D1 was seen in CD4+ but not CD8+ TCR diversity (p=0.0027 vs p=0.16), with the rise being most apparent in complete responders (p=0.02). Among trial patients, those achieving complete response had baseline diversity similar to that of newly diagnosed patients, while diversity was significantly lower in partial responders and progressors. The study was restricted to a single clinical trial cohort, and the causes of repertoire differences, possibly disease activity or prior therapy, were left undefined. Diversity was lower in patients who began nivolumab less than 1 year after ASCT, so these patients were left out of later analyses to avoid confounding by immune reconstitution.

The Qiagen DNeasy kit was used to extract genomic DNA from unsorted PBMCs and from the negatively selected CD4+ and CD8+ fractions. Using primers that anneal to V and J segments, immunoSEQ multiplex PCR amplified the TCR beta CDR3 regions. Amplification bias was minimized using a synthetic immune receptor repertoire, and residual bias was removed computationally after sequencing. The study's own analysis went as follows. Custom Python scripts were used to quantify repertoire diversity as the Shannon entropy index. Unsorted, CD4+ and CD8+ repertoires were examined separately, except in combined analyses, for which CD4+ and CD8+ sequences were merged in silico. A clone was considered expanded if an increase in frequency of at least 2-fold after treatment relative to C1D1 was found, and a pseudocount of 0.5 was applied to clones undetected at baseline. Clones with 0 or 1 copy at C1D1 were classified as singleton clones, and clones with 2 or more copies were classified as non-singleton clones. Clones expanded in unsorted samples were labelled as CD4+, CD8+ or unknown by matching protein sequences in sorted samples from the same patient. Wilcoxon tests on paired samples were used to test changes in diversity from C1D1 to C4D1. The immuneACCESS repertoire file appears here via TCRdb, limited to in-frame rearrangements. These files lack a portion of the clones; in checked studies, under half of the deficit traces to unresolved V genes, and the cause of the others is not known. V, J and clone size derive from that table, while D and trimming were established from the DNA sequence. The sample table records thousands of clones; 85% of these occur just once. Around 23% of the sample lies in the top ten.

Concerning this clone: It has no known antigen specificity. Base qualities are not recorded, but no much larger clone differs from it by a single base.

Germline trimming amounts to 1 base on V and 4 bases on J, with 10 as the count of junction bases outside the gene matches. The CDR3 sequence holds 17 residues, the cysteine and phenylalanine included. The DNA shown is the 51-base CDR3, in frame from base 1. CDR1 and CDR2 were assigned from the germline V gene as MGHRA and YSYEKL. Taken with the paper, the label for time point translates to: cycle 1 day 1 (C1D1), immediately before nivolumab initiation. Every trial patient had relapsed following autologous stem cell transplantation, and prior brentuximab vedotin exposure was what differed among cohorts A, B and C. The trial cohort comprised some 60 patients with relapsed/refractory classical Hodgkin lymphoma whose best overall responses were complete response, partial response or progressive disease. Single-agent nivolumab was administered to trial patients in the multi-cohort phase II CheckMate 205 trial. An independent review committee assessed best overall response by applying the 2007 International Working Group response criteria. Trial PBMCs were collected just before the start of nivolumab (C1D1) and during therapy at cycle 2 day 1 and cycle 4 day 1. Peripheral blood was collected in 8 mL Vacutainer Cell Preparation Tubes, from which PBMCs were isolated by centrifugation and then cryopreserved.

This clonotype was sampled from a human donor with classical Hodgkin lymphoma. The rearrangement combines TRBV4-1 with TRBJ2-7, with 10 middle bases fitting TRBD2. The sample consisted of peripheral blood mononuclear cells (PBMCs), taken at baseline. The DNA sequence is TGCGCCAGCAGCCAAGTCATCCCTAGCGGGAGCTTGTACGAGCAGTACTTC. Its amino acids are CASSQVIPSGSLYEQYF.